One sample yielded the 30 T cell receptor beta chains listed below, sequenced in a study of persistence of HIV-infected CD4 T cells (dated by TCRdb to between 2020 and 2021). Their recognized antigens are unknown. The immunoSEQ hsTCRB assay version 4 in survey mode was used to sequence TCRbeta repertoires from genomic DNA. TCRdb retrieved this table from immuneACCESS and kept in-frame rearrangements only. Not all clones are present; in checked studies, unresolved V genes account for under half, and no reason is known for the remainder. The sample records around 39,000 clones, more than 70% of which are singletons. The ten largest account for over 1% of the sample. The treatment or condition label on this specimen signifies: suppressive antiretroviral therapy. As a nonspecific positive control representing the CD4+ T cell repertoire, the cells were stimulated with anti-CD3/anti-CD28 magnetic beads. Sorting of responding CD4+ T cells was based on upregulation of both CD40 ligand and CD69.

Sequencing was performed on CD4+ T cells sorted from PBMCs after approximately 20-hour stimulation, taken from a patient who received antiretroviral therapy. This specimen's cell subset or site label, interpreted: CD40L+CD69+ CD4 T cells responding to anti-CD3/anti-CD28 beads, representing the overall repertoire. The receptor source for this set is an adult man with HIV who was CMV-seropositive.

J is TRBJ1-5 and V is TRBV19, with D perhaps TRBD1 (5 bases). There are 16 residues in the CDR3. CDR1 is LNHDA, CDR2 SQIVND, per germline (reference sequence). V dropped 7 bases and J dropped 2 bases, with 18 bases sitting between them. CDR3 nucleotide sequence: TGTGCCAGTACCCCCCAGGGAAGAATGGGCAATCAGCCCCAGCATTTT. As protein: CASTPQGRMGNQPQHF.

The chain joins TRBV6-5 to TRBJ1-2; possibly TRBD1 for D (5 bases). V lost 6 bases, J lost 4 bases, and 12 bases lay in between. CDR3 size: 13 residues. Germline V gene data show CDR1 as MNHEY and CDR2 as SVGAGI. CDR3 nucleotides: TGTGCCAGCAGCGACCAGGGTGGCTATGGCTACACCTTC. Its translation: CASSDQGGYGYTF.

The chain carries TRBV2 and TRBJ2-2; 7 bases match TRBD1. Per the germline V gene, CDR1 is SNHLY and CDR2 is FYNNEI. V shed 7 bases, J shed 2 bases, and the junction held 7 bases outside the gene matches. The CDR3 loop spans 15 amino acids. The chain's CDR3 is CASNLGGGNTGELFF. For the CDR3, the DNA is TGTGCCAGCAACCTAGGGGGCGGAAACACCGGGGAGCTGTTTTTT. Supplemented by reference TRBV2 and TRBJ2-2, the full variable domain reads EPEVTQTPSHQVTQMGQEVILRCVPISNHLYFYWYRQILGQKVEFLVSFYNNEISEKSEIFDDQFSVERPDGSNFTLKIRSTKLEDSAMYFCASNLGGGNTGELFFGEGSRLTVL.

The rearrangement joins TRBV19 to TRBJ2-2; 10 bases fit TRBD1. There are 14 residues in the CDR3. V dropped 7 bases and J dropped 3; count of bases not matched to a gene: 2. CDR1 LNHDA and CDR2 SQIVND come from the germline V gene (reference sequence). The CDR3 spells CASTDRGHTGELFF. The CDR3 nucleotides read TGTGCCAGTACAGACAGGGGGCACACCGGGGAGCTGTTTTTT.

The J gene is TRBJ2-3, the V gene TRBV6-4; no clear D gene. From germline, CDR1 is MRHNA and CDR2 SNTAGT. V was cut by 5 bases and J by 0 bases, with 12 bases left in between. The CDR3 sequence is 15 residues long. CDR3 DNA: TGTGCCAGCAGTCAAGCGATTTCTAGCACAGATACGCAGTATTTT. This sequence encodes CASSQAISSTDTQYF.

The chain combines TRBV6-5 with TRBJ2-1; D not certain. Germline V CDR1 and CDR2: MNHEY, SVGAGI. CDR3 length: 14 residues. Trimming removed 5 bases from V and 9 bases from J, with 17 bases in between. CDR3 residues: CASSPPGRKIEQFF. The CDR3 DNA follows: TGTGCCAGCAGTCCCCCTGGACGGAAGATTGAGCAGTTCTTC.

V gene TRBV5-6 combines with J gene TRBJ2-7; D is uncertain. The CDR3 consists of 14 residues. V lost 0 bases and J lost 3, with 10 bases in between. In germline, CDR1 is SGHDT, CDR2 YYEEEE. CDR3 sequence reads: CASSLDSGNYEQYF. CDR3 coding DNA: TGTGCCAGCAGCTTGGATAGTGGGAACTACGAGCAGTACTTC.

J is TRBJ1-3 and V is TRBV6-5; 7 bases fit TRBD1. Trimming at V came to 6 bases and at J to 11 bases, leaving 16 bases not matched to a gene. Per the germline V gene, CDR1 is MNHEY and CDR2 is SVGAGI. The CDR3 covers 15 residues. The CDR3 sequence is CASRPTTDRLQAIYF. CDR3 DNA sequence: TGTGCCAGCAGACCCACCACGGACAGGCTACAGGCCATATATTTT.

V usage is TRBV27 and J usage is TRBJ2-1, with a tentative D call TRBD2 (6 bases). The V and J ends lost 6 bases and 6 bases respectively, with 18 bases between them. Germline CDR1 reads MNHEY; CDR2 reads SMNVEV (reference sequence). CDR3 length: 15 amino acids. CDR3 sequence: CASRQGGAWINEQFF. In DNA form, the CDR3 reads TGTGCCAGCAGACAAGGAGGGGCATGGATCAATGAGCAGTTCTTC.

CDR3 sequence: CASSPFDRGLEKLFF. The CDR3, as DNA: TGTGCCAGCTCACCCTTTGACAGGGGGCTTGAAAAACTGTTTTTT. This chain connects TRBV18 to TRBJ1-4; 10 bases match TRBD1. The CDR3 sequence is 15 residues long. Germline trimming cut 3 bases from V and 7 bases from J; bases unmatched to any gene: 5. Germline loops: CDR1 KGHSH, CDR2 LQKENI.

A few counts support this clone. The rearrangement uses TRBV28 and TRBJ1-5, with TRBD1 as a possible D gene (6 bases). Trimming shortened V by 4 bases and J by 1 base, and 14 bases separated the two germline ends. This CDR3 comprises 16 residues. Germline CDR1 reads MDHEN; CDR2 reads SYDVKM. CDR3 DNA sequence: TGTGCCAGCAGTTCGAGGAGAGGACAGAGCAATCAGCCCCAGCATTTT. Its protein is CASSSRRGQSNQPQHF.

This sequence joins TRBV6-1 and TRBJ2-7, with TRBD1 matching over 8 bases. Per the germline V gene, CDR1 is MNHNS and CDR2 is SASEGT. CDR3 length: 13 amino acids. With 3 bases clipped from V and 4 bases from J, the junction kept 2 bases outside the gene matches. The CDR3 is CASSEDRAYEQYF. CDR3 nucleotides: TGTGCCAGCAGTGAGGACAGGGCGTACGAGCAGTACTTC.

V and J are TRBV10-2 and TRBJ2-3; 9 bases are shared with TRBD2. The germline V gene encodes CDR1 WSHSY and CDR2 SAAADI. V lost 6 bases to trimming and J lost 1 base; unmatched junction nucleotides: 8. CDR3 length: 16 residues. CDR3 DNA: TGCGCCAGCAGACGCGGACTAGCGACCGGCACAGATACGCAGTATTTT. Translation: CASRRGLATGTDTQYF.

The sample holds one count of this clone. The chain employs TRBV12-3 or TRBV12-4 and TRBJ2-3; D possibly corresponds to TRBD1 (5 bases). The CDR3 length is 13 residues. The ends were cut back, 7 bases at V and 5 bases at J, with 13 bases in the middle. The CDR3 DNA reads as TGTGCCAGCAAAATTTTAGGGGTAGATACGCAGTATTTT. It encodes CASKILGVDTQYF.

J is TRBJ1-5 and V is TRBV3-1 (or the pseudogene TRBV3-2); D gene unclear. The CDR3 totals 16 residues. V gave up 4 bases and J gave up 1 base, with 14 bases separating them. Germline loops: CDR1 LGHDT, CDR2 YNNKEL (reference sequence). The CDR3 DNA follows: TGTGCCAGCAGCCGCGGCTCCGACATCAGCAATCAGCCCCAGCATTTT. Protein sequence: CASSRGSDISNQPQHF.

The chain recombines TRBV27 with TRBJ1-4, with a possible D match to TRBD1 (6 bases). In germline, CDR1 is MNHEY, CDR2 SMNVEV (reference sequence). The V and J ends lost 3 bases and 6 bases respectively, with 14 bases between them. CDR3 size: 15 residues. For the CDR3, the DNA is TGTGCCAGCAGTTTCTTGGGACAAAGAGATGAAAAACTGTTTTTT. This gives the protein CASSFLGQRDEKLFF.

The chain has TRBV24-1 and TRBJ2-7, with D perhaps matching TRBD1 (6 bases). The ends were cut back, 3 bases at V and 5 bases at J, with 13 bases in the middle. From germline, CDR1 is KGHDR and CDR2 SFDVKD. The CDR3 covers 14 residues. This chain's CDR3 is CATSDQGRPDEQYF. The DNA for the CDR3 is TGTGCCACCAGTGATCAGGGGCGCCCGGACGAGCAGTACTTC.

This clone was observed a single time. The chain combines TRBV2 with TRBJ2-1, with no clear D. The CDR3 spans 14 residues. Germline V gene lookup returns CDR1 SNHLY and CDR2 FYNNEI. Trimming took off 4 bases at V and 9 bases at J, with 16 bases between the two ends. CDR3 coding DNA: TGTGCCAGCAGTGTAGAATCCGGCCCGGGTGAGCAGTTCTTC. Translated: CASSVESGPGEQFF.

The rearrangement uses TRBV18 and TRBJ2-1; the D gene is possibly TRBD2 (6 bases). The CDR3 is 15 amino acids. V was shortened by 6 bases and J by 5 bases, with 17 bases between the two germline ends. Looked up from germline, CDR1 is KGHSH and CDR2 is LQKENI. CDR3 in amino acids: CASSPRGGSDNEQFF. CDR3 DNA: TGTGCCAGCTCCCCTCGTGGGGGGAGCGACAATGAGCAGTTCTTC.

Turning to this clone: The sample holds other DNA sequences that translate to the same CDR3. CDR3 DNA: TGTGCTAGTGGTTACAGGGGCGGAACTGAAGCTTTCTTT. It encodes CASGYRGGTEAFF. The chain employs TRBV12-5 and TRBJ1-1, with 7 bases fitting TRBD1. Germline trimming cut 4 bases from V and 5 bases from J; bases unmatched to any gene: 4. From germline, CDR1 is LGHNT and CDR2 FRNRAP. CDR3 size: 13 residues.

The chain uses TRBV11-2 and TRBJ1-5, with no clear D. This CDR3 is 15 amino acids long. V was shortened by 0 bases and J by 3 bases, with 9 bases between the two germline ends. Germline lookup yields CDR1 SGHAT and CDR2 FQNNGV. For the CDR3, the DNA is TGTGCCAGCAGCTTAGATCGGGGATTCAATCAGCCCCAGCATTTT. This gives the protein CASSLDRGFNQPQHF.

J is TRBJ1-2 and V is TRBV11-3; possibly TRBD1 for D (6 bases). CDR1 and CDR2 (germline): SGHNT, YENEEA. The CDR3 has 15 amino acids. V shed 4 bases and J shed 0 bases, with 12 bases lying between them. The CDR3 DNA reads as TGTGCCAGCAGCTACAGGGATTCCTCTAACTATGGCTACACCTTC. As protein: CASSYRDSSNYGYTF.

CDR3 nucleotides: TGTGCCAGCAGCTCAGCAGGGCCCTCCTCTGGAAACACCATATATTTT. Protein product: CASSSAGPSSGNTIYF. This chain uses TRBV7-8 with TRBJ1-3, with a possible D match to TRBD1 (5 bases). Germline V gene lookup returns CDR1 SGHVS and CDR2 FQNEAQ. The CDR3 is made up of 16 amino acids. The V and J ends lost 4 bases and 0 bases respectively, with 13 bases between them.

The rearrangement uses TRBV5-5 and TRBJ1-3; tentative D call: TRBD1 (5 bases). This CDR3 has 16 residues. From germline, CDR1 is SGHKS and CDR2 YYEKEE (reference sequence). V was trimmed by 0 bases and J by 0 bases, leaving 10 bases between them. The CDR3 spells CASSLAGPSSGNTIYF. The CDR3 nucleotides are TGTGCCAGCAGCTTGGCAGGGCCGAGCTCTGGAAACACCATATATTTT.

The rearrangement links TRBV19 to TRBJ2-7; the D call may be TRBD1 or TRBD2 (6 bases each). Germline CDR1 and CDR2: LNHDA and SQIVND (reference sequence). This CDR3 has 16 amino acids. Trimming removed 6 bases from V and 2 bases from J, with 20 bases in between. CDR3: CASRKRATGGAYEQYF. DNA of the CDR3: TGTGCCAGTAGAAAAAGGGCGACAGGAGGGGCCTACGAGCAGTACTTC.

The rearrangement uses TRBV7-9 and TRBJ1-6; D is perhaps TRBD1 (5 bases). The CDR3 is 16 residues long. CDR1 and CDR2 from the germline V gene are SEHNR and FQNEAQ (reference sequence). Trimming removed 1 base from V and 2 bases from J, with 9 bases in between. The CDR3 sequence: CASSLGGDPYNSPLHF. In nucleotides, the CDR3 is TGTGCCAGCAGCTTAGGAGGGGACCCCTATAATTCACCCCTCCACTTT.

The chain joins TRBV28 to TRBJ2-7; 9 bases map to TRBD1. The V gene's germline CDR1 is MDHEN and CDR2 SYDVKM. This CDR3 contains 13 residues. Unmatched junction bases numbered 5, after V lost 9 bases and J lost 2 bases. Here the CDR3 reads CASLTGGTYEQYF. The CDR3 DNA sequence: TGTGCCAGTTTGACAGGGGGAACCTACGAGCAGTACTTC. Drawing the rest from reference TRBV28 and TRBJ2-7, the complete variable domain is DVKVTQSSRYLVKRTGEKVFLECVQDMDHENMFWYRQDPGLGLRLIYFSYDVKMKEKGDIPEGYSVSREKKERFSLILESASTNQTSMYLCASLTGGTYEQYFGPGTRLTVT.

The chain has TRBV5-4 and TRBJ1-1; D gene unclear. The CDR3 spans 14 residues. With 0 bases removed from V and 1 base from J, the gap between germline ends came to 7 bases. CDR1 SGHNT and CDR2 YYREEE come from the germline V gene (reference sequence). The CDR3 coding sequence is TGTGCCAGCAGCTTGGCACAGTCGAACACTGAAGCTTTCTTT. This translates into CASSLAQSNTEAFF.

The CDR3 sequence is CASSTIGRTASTDTQYF. CDR3 nucleotide sequence: TGTGCCAGCAGCACTATAGGTAGGACTGCAAGCACAGATACGCAGTATTTT. The gene calls are TRBV7-8 and TRBJ2-3, with a possible D match to TRBD2 (5 bases). V was pared by 5 bases and J by 0 bases, with 18 bases between. Germline lookup yields CDR1 SGHVS and CDR2 FQNEAQ. The CDR3 is made up of 17 amino acids.

This clone was picked up a small number of times. CDR3 amino acids: CASSLGTVSGANVLTF. The DNA for the CDR3 is TGTGCCAGTAGTCTGGGGACCGTCTCTGGGGCCAACGTCCTGACTTTC. The chain links TRBV19 to TRBJ2-6; D tentatively fits TRBD1 or TRBD2 (5 bases each). V lost 5 bases, J lost 0 bases, and 11 bases lay in between. There are 16 residues in the CDR3. Germline V gene sequence: CDR1 LNHDA, CDR2 SQIVND (reference sequence).